The clone carrying this TCR beta chain occurred a few times. CDR1 is SGHRS, CDR2 YFSETQ, per germline. Germline trimming cut 4 bases from V and 5 bases from J; bases unmatched to any gene: 4. The CDR3 spans 15 residues. The repertoire was sequenced with immunoSEQ multiplex PCR; TCRdb's copy has only in-frame clones and lacks some. The sample records roughly 170,000 clones, 70% to 85% being singletons. The data derive from a study of blood T cell repertoires in COVID-19. The clonotype was recovered from a woman aged 45-60 years who had recovered from COVID-19. The V and J genes are TRBV5-1 and TRBJ2-1; 12 bases align to TRBD2. Specimen: PBMCs or T cells enriched from blood (not recorded which). CDR3 in amino acids: CASSRTSGIDNEQFF. CDR3 bases: TGCGCCAGCAGCCGGACTAGCGGGATCGACAATGAGCAGTTCTTC.